Given below is one T cell receptor (beta chain) in context. This specimen belongs to a study of blood T cell repertoires in COVID-19. Study as a whole: Nucleic acid was either cDNA or gDNA, and it came from T cells, B-cell-depleted T cells, or PBMCs.

The protocol was immunoSEQ multiplex PCR, while the TCRdb copy is restricted to in-frame clones and leaves out a portion. Among about 110,000 clones listed, roughly 80% were seen once. The clonotype was recovered from an older woman with acute or convalescent COVID-19. Sample: peripheral blood.

The CDR3, as DNA: TGTGCCAGCAGCCAAGTTGGACTAGCGGGGGGTCGAGAGACCCAGTACTTC. Its protein product is CASSQVGLAGGRETQYF. This chain uses TRBV3-1 (or the pseudogene TRBV3-2) with TRBJ2-5, with 14 bases matching TRBD2. With 1 base clipped from V and 4 bases from J, the junction kept 5 bases outside the gene matches. The CDR3 runs to 17 residues. CDR1 is LGHDT and CDR2 is YNNKEL in the germline V gene (reference sequence).